This TCR beta chain was retrieved from a study of blood T cell repertoires in COVID-19 (TCRdb year 2020). For context, the study as a whole: Samples from collaborators originated in the United States, Italy and Spain and spanned both the acute and convalescent phases of COVID-19. The prospective study material was composed of cDNA or gDNA derived from T cells, B-cell-depleted T cells, or PBMCs. Subjects who had been exposed to COVID-19, were actively infected with it, or had recovered from it provided the deeply sampled blood TCRbeta repertoires that made up the dataset. A freely available public database, intended as a resource for researchers studying the immune response to SARS-CoV-2, is where the repertoires were released. The samples were drawn from two sources: the first 160 participants of the ongoing ImmuneRACE study, and over 950 subjects contributed by 6 global collaborators. Sample metadata almost always included a de-identified subject ID, COVID-19 status, age in years and sex. Where HLA class I and class II types were available, the types were taken from metadata supplied by the sample provider, not from assay-based typing. What the study reported, not specific to this receptor: Clinical and demographic metadata were provided uncurated, with the amount varying by source and participant.

TCRbeta CDR3 regions were amplified from genomic DNA using the immunoSEQ Assay, a bias-controlled multiplex PCR. For the original study's pipeline: The number of nucleated cells in each sample was estimated from the amplification of reference gene primers within the assay. Sequence reads were collapsed and filtered to measure the absolute abundance of every unique TCRbeta CDR3 rearrangement. For each sample, productive Simpson clonality was calculated by taking the square root of Simpson's diversity index across productive rearrangements. As stored in TCRdb, this immuneACCESS dataset retains in-frame rearrangements with V and J assigned. A fraction of the clones does not appear; measured against another copy, unresolved V genes explain less than half of the discrepancy, and the remainder lacks a known reason. V and J calls and clone size are given by that table; D and trimming were obtained from the DNA. Present in this sample are 200,000 to 250,000 clones, about 85% of which were seen just once. More than 10% of the sample lies in the top ten.

Participants in the prospective study were aged 18 to 89 years, lived in under 30 United States geographic areas, and enrolled through a virtual design. In the prospective study, cohorts were assigned on the basis of participant-reported clinical history obtained from a screening survey and a study questionnaire. ImmuneRACE Cohort 3 recovered participants were defined by two consecutive negative NP/OP PCR tests, healthcare professional clearance, or symptom resolution. In the prospective study, whole blood, serum and a nasopharyngeal or oropharyngeal swab were collected from each participant by mobile phlebotomists. Participants in the prospective study had the option to provide additional blood draws and questionnaires over a 2-month period. Before DNA extraction, blood samples from the prospective study were shipped at room temperature or frozen. V is cut by 0 bases and J by 5 bases, and the space between the germline ends is 12 bases. From cysteine to phenylalanine, the CDR3 is 15 amino acids long. Left in the record is the CDR3 DNA by itself, 45 bases read in frame from the first base. Taken from the germline V gene, the CDR1 and CDR2 loops are KGHSH and LQKENI.

About this clone: Its cognate antigen has yet to be identified. Per-base qualities were not stored, and no clone one base away is much larger.

The sample comprised PBMCs or T cells enriched from blood (not recorded which). The sequence links TRBV18 to TRBJ2-3, and TRBD1 may be the D gene, going by 6 matching bases. This TCR came from a man between 25 and 39 years old who had recovered from COVID-19. For the CDR3, the sequence is CASSPPSQGLDTQYF. The nucleotides are TGTGCCAGCTCACCACCGTCCCAGGGGCTAGATACGCAGTATTTT.